This TCR beta chain was captured by sequencing in a study of T cell responses to AZD1222 COVID-19 vaccine. The CDR3 extends over 19 amino acids. With 1 base removed from V and 4 bases from J, the gap between germline ends came to 24 bases. Germline V gene data show CDR1 as LGHNA and CDR2 as YNFKEQ. About this clone itself: The antigen remains unidentified.

Sequencing was performed with immunoSEQ multiplex PCR; in TCRdb, only in-frame clones are kept and a portion is missing. The table has more than 90,000 clones, roughly 91% seen once. Findings and caveats of the study: Unmutated regions of variants are reportedly targeted by nearly half of spike-specific TCRs. A mostly white British donor set with more females was recruited, and clonal diversity was possibly underestimated.

The sample in question was peripheral blood, obtained 28 days after the second AZD1222 dose. This chain uses TRBV4-2 with TRBJ2-3; possible D gene TRBD2, 7 bases. The sequence was obtained from an adult who received the AZD1222 COVID-19 vaccine. The CDR3 is CASSQGVYGGQVGADTQYF. CDR3 DNA sequence: TGTGCCAGCAGCCAAGGCGTCTACGGGGGGCAGGTTGGGGCAGATACGCAGTATTTT.